One and the same sample provided the 25 T cell receptor beta chains below, sequenced in a study of Graves' ophthalmopathy and Graves' hyperthyroidism. TCR beta CDR3 amplification used RNA transcripts. Second-round multiplex PCR came after first-round RT-PCR with HTBI primers. TCRdb reprocessed the multiplex PCR reads via MiXCR and lists one record per CDR3 protein. The sample includes approximately 380,000 distinct CDR3 sequences, around a fifth of them seen just once. Sequences were obtained from peripheral blood. The origin of the receptors is a woman aged 18-29 years with stable Graves' hyperthyroidism.

This clonotype occurred many times. The DNA of the CDR3 is TGTGCCTGGACGGCCCAGGGGGCCTTCAATCAGCCCCAGCATTTT. Translating it yields CAWTAQGAFNQPQHF. The chain employs TRBV30 and TRBJ1-5; TRBD1 agrees at 8 bases. Germline V gene lookup returns CDR1 GTSNPN and CDR2 SVGIG (reference sequence). The CDR3 is made up of 15 amino acids. The V segment lost 4 bases and the J segment 3 bases; nucleotides outside the gene matches: 8.

The sample holds many counts of this clonotype. A read error is possible here, since a much larger clone lies one base away. J is TRBJ2-5 and V is TRBV11-2; a possible D gene is TRBD2 (5 bases). The germline CDR1 and CDR2 sequences are SGHAT and FQNNGV. The CDR3 has 14 amino acids. CDR3 sequence: CASSLPDSQETKYF. The DNA of the CDR3 is TGTGCCAGCAGCTTACCGGACTCTCAAGAGACCAAGTACTTC.

This clonotype was recorded many times. This chain joins TRBV11-2 and TRBJ2-2; a possible D gene is TRBD2 (5 bases). V lost 3 bases, J lost 1 base, and 9 bases lay in between. The CDR3 runs to 15 residues. Germline-derived CDR1 and CDR2 are SGHAT and FQNNGV. CDR3 in DNA: TGTGCCAGCAGCTTTCTCCGGGAGAACACCGGGGAGCTGTTTTTT. Translated, it gives CASSFLRENTGELFF.

The chain joins TRBV25-1 to TRBJ2-7; TRBD1 matches 7 bases. V lost 5 bases to trimming and J lost 4 bases; unmatched junction nucleotides: 11. Germline assignment: CDR1 MGHDK and CDR2 SYGVNS. The CDR3 is made up of 15 amino acids. In DNA form, the CDR3 reads TGTGCCAGCAGTACCCTTCGGGACAGCCATTACGAGCAGTACTTC. Its protein is CASSTLRDSHYEQYF.

This clonotype was detected ten times or more. This chain connects TRBV6-1 to TRBJ1-2; 7 nucleotides match TRBD1. This CDR3 is 15 amino acids long. V dropped 6 bases and J dropped 8; count of bases not matched to a gene: 15. Germline V lookup: CDR1 MNHNS, CDR2 SASEGT. CDR3 protein: CASRARDRLTIGYTF. CDR3 in DNA: TGTGCCAGCAGAGCCCGGGACAGATTAACTATCGGCTACACCTTC.

Many counts were recorded for this clonotype. The chain's CDR3 is CASSGTGKYGYTF. The CDR3 DNA sequence: TGTGCCAGCAGTGGGACAGGGAAATATGGCTACACCTTC. The genes are TRBV2 and TRBJ1-2, with TRBD1 identical over 8 bases. The CDR3 consists of 13 residues. Germline CDR1 is SNHLY and CDR2 is FYNNEI. V trimming: 4 bases; J trimming: 5 bases; junction bases outside the gene matches: 3.

This chain uses TRBV10-3 with TRBJ2-5; no reliable D call. The CDR3 contains 15 residues. Trimming shortened V by 2 bases and J by 0 bases, and 10 bases separated the two germline ends. CDR1 ENHRY and CDR2 SYGVKD come from the germline V gene. CDR3 DNA: TGTGCCATCAGTGAGACCGGACGGAACCAAGAGACCCAGTACTTC. Residues: CAISETGRNQETQYF.

This clonotype was picked up a small number of times. This rearrangement joins TRBV6-4 to TRBJ2-7; 7 positions match TRBD2. In germline, CDR1 is MRHNA, CDR2 SNTAGT. Trimming cost V 7 bases and J 1 base; bases outside gene matches: 10. This CDR3 has 15 residues. The CDR3 loop is CASKFRAGPSYEQYF. The CDR3 bases are TGTGCCAGCAAATTCCGAGCGGGACCGTCCTACGAGCAGTACTTC.

This clonotype was counted many times. The chain couples TRBV19 to TRBJ2-6; D gene unclear. CDR1 and CDR2 (germline): LNHDA, SQIVND (reference sequence). The CDR3 loop spans 14 amino acids. V lost 9 bases and J 2 bases, leaving 11 bases between the germline ends. This chain's CDR3 is CASAPRAGANVLTF. The CDR3, as DNA: TGTGCCAGCGCCCCTCGTGCTGGGGCCAACGTCCTGACTTTC.

This clonotype was seen many times. V gene TRBV4-1 combines with J gene TRBJ2-7; the D is unclear. From germline, CDR1 is MGHRA and CDR2 YSYEKL. CDR3 size: 13 residues. Deletions cut 5 bases from V and 6 bases from J, with 14 bases between. The CDR3, as DNA: TGCGCCAGCAGCGTTCTCCGACTGGGCGAGCAGTACTTC. It encodes CASSVLRLGEQYF.

This clonotype was observed at least ten times. The chain combines TRBV24-1 with TRBJ1-5; tentative D call: TRBD1 (6 bases). The length of the CDR3 is 15 residues. Trimming stripped 2 bases from V and 3 bases from J, with 10 bases between. CDR1 and CDR2 from the germline V gene are KGHDR and SFDVKD. The chain's CDR3 is CATSDSRGLNQPQHF. CDR3 coding DNA: TGTGCCACCAGTGATTCCAGGGGACTCAATCAGCCCCAGCATTTT.

The chain recombines TRBV5-1 with TRBJ2-4; 7 bases map to TRBD2. V trimming: 0 bases; J trimming: 14 bases; junction bases outside the gene matches: 11. The CDR3 is 14 residues long. Germline assignment: CDR1 SGHRS and CDR2 YFSETQ. This CDR3 is CASSLEAGVHEKYF. The CDR3 DNA is TGCGCCAGCAGCTTGGAGGCGGGGGTTCACGAGAAGTACTTC.

CDR3 coding DNA: TGTGCCAGCAGCTCCACGGTCACAGATACGCAGTATTTT. This gives the protein CASSSTVTDTQYF. This chain uses TRBV5-6 with TRBJ2-3; D unresolved. Trimming pared 3 bases from V and 2 bases from J, leaving 7 bases between. Germline CDR1 SGHDT, CDR2 YYEEEE. The CDR3 covers 13 residues.

This clonotype was counted many times. The gene calls are TRBV6-5 and TRBJ2-6; D may be TRBD1 (5 bases). Germline-derived CDR1 and CDR2 are MNHEY and SVGAGI. V was cut by 0 bases and J by 4 bases, with 7 bases left in between. The length of the CDR3 is 15 residues. The chain's CDR3 is CASSYSGAGANVLTF. DNA of the CDR3: TGTGCCAGCAGTTACTCTGGGGCCGGGGCCAACGTCCTGACTTTC.

This clonotype showed up many times. One end of the junction fails to match germline, which may point to a read error. The rearrangement links TRBV12-3 or TRBV12-4 to TRBJ1-3; 8 nucleotides align to TRBD1. The CDR3 runs to 14 residues. CDR3 DNA sequence: TGTGCCAGCAGTGAGACAGGGGCTGGAAACACCACATATTTT. It specifies CASSETGAGNTTYF.

This clonotype was seen at least ten times. The gene calls are TRBV27 and TRBJ2-2, with 8 bases fitting TRBD2. Germline assignment: CDR1 MNHEY and CDR2 SMNVEV (reference sequence). Trimming at V came to 5 bases and at J to 6 bases, leaving 8 bases not matched to a gene. The CDR3 loop spans 15 amino acids. CDR3 coding DNA: TGTGCCAGCAGTCCAAGACTAGCGCCGTCCGGGGAGCTGTTTTTT. It is translated as CASSPRLAPSGELFF.

In this sample, this clonotype turned up a few times. The V gene is TRBV5-1, the J gene TRBJ1-3; the match to TRBD1 covers 8 bases. The germline V gene encodes CDR1 SGHRS and CDR2 YFSETQ. CDR3 length equals 16 residues. The V and J ends lost 2 bases and 0 bases, in that order; junction bases with no gene match: 4. CDR3 in DNA: TGCGCCAGCAGCTTATATCAGGGGGCCTCTGGAAACACCATATATTTT. The encoded protein is CASSLYQGASGNTIYF.

This CDR3 reads CASSQVTGGDTEAFF. The DNA for the CDR3 is TGCGCCAGCAGCCAGGTTACCGGAGGGGACACTGAAGCTTTCTTT. This chain connects TRBV4-1 to TRBJ1-1; a weak D match, TRBD1 (5 bases). The CDR3 spans 15 residues. The V gene lost 3 bases and the J gene lost 3 bases, with 14 bases spanning the gap. Germline assignment: CDR1 MGHRA and CDR2 YSYEKL.

The chain is built from TRBV12-3 or TRBV12-4 and TRBJ1-2; TRBD1 matches 9 bases. This CDR3 is built from 15 residues. Unmatched junction bases numbered 12, after V lost 5 bases and J lost 8 bases. In DNA, the CDR3 is TGTGCCAGCAGTAGTCGGGACAGGGTTTGGGAGGGCTACACCTTC. Protein sequence: CASSSRDRVWEGYTF.

Only a few counts were recorded for this clonotype. One end of the junction is discordant with germline, which a read error may explain. J is TRBJ2-1 and V is TRBV24-1, with D perhaps matching TRBD1 (5 bases). This CDR3 contains 14 residues. The germline V gene has CDR1 KGHDR and CDR2 SFDVKD. CDR3 residues: CATSEGRIYNEKFF. The CDR3 nucleotides are TGTGCCACCAGTGAGGGGCGGATCTACAATGAGAAGTTCTTC.

The genes are TRBV18 and TRBJ1-2, with D tentatively TRBD1 (5 bases). The V gene lost 0 bases and the J gene lost 4 bases, with 9 bases spanning the gap. This CDR3 has 14 residues. Per germline, CDR1 KGHSH and CDR2 LQKENI. The CDR3 nucleotides are TGTGCCAGCTCACCACCGGGGGGAGGCTATGGCTACACCTTC. Its translation is CASSPPGGGYGYTF.

Note on this clonotype: The CDR3 does not end in the conserved phenylalanine or tryptophan, so this is likely a read error. It is unclear where the CDR3 begins or ends on the DNA, so no DNA is shown, and the CDR3 is as TCRdb lists it. The genes are TRBV2 and TRBJ2-2; TRBD2 is the table's D call and was not checked against the DNA. The CDR3 contains 14 residues when both ends are counted. Germline V lookup: CDR1 SNHLY, CDR2 FYNNEI. This CDR3 reads CASTEVRMAGELCV.

This chain connects TRBV27 to TRBJ1-2, with 8 bases fitting TRBD1. The J segment lost 8 bases and the V segment lost 5 bases, leaving 10 bases of the junction unmatched. The CDR3 is 14 residues long. CDR1 is MNHEY and CDR2 is SMNVEV in the germline V gene (reference sequence). The CDR3 is CASSPGQGRRGYTF. DNA of the CDR3: TGTGCCAGCAGTCCTGGACAGGGAAGGAGAGGCTACACCTTC.

In its sample, this clonotype was seen many times. V is TRBV20-1 and J is TRBJ1-3; D is unclear. The CDR3 totals 12 residues. V gave up 6 bases and J gave up 1 base, with 7 bases separating them. CDR1 is DFQATT, CDR2 SNEGSKA, per germline (reference sequence). CDR3 in amino acids: CSAGISGNTIYF. Written as DNA, the CDR3 is TGCAGTGCGGGGATATCTGGAAACACCATATATTTT.

There are many counts of this clonotype. The J gene is TRBJ2-7, the V gene TRBV29-1, with D possibly TRBD1 on 6 matching bases. The length of the CDR3 is 13 residues. Trimming shortened V by 2 bases and J by 0 bases, and 8 bases separated the two germline ends. Germline CDR1 reads SQVTM; CDR2 reads ANQGSEA. CDR3 region: CSVESGDSYEQYF. CDR3 DNA sequence: TGCAGCGTTGAATCAGGGGACTCCTACGAGCAGTACTTC.